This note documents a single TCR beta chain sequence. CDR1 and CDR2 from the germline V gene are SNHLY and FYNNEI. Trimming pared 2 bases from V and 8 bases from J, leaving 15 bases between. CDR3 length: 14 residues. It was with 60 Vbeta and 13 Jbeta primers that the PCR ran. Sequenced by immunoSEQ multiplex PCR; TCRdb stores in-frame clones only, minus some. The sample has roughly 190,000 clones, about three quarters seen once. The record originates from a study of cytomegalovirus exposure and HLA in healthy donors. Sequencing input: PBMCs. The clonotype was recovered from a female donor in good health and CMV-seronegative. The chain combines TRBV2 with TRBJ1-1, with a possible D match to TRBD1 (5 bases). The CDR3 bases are TGTGCCAGCAGTGAACGGGTATGGGAGGGGGAAGCTTTCTTT. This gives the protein CASSERVWEGEAFF. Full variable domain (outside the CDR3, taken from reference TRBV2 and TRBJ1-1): EPEVTQTPSHQVTQMGQEVILRCVPISNHLYFYWYRQILGQKVEFLVSFYNNEISEKSEIFDDQFSVERPDGSNFTLKIRSTKLEDSAMYFCASSERVWEGEAFFGQGTRLTVV.